Following are 22 T cell receptor beta chains from one sample sequenced in a study of blood T cell repertoires in COVID-19. Here immunoSEQ multiplex PCR was the method, and the copy in TCRdb shows in-frame clones only, minus some. The table lists about 240,000 clones, more than 75% of them singletons. Sequences were obtained from PBMCs or T cells enriched from blood (not recorded which). The receptor source for this set is a woman in her forties with acute COVID-19.

The rearrangement uses TRBV7-2 and TRBJ2-2, with D maybe TRBD2 (6 bases). V dropped 5 bases and J dropped 2 bases, with 15 bases sitting between them. Germline CDR1 and CDR2: SGHTA and FQGNSA. The CDR3 consists of 16 residues. The CDR3 protein is CASSKRRAGNTGELFF. The CDR3 DNA is TGTGCCAGCAGCAAAAGGAGGGCGGGAAACACCGGGGAGCTGTTTTTT.

This chain links TRBV18 with TRBJ2-5; 9 nucleotides match TRBD2. Germline V CDR1 and CDR2: KGHSH, LQKENI. V lost 4 bases to trimming and J lost 7 bases; unmatched junction nucleotides: 13. The CDR3 is 16 amino acids. The CDR3 sequence: CASSHETSGASGTQYF. The CDR3 region has the DNA TGTGCCAGCTCACATGAGACTAGCGGAGCATCGGGGACCCAGTACTTC.

The gene calls are TRBV30 and TRBJ2-1; 8 nucleotides match TRBD2. Germline CDR1 reads GTSNPN; CDR2 reads SVGIG (reference sequence). CDR3 length equals 15 residues. The V gene end was trimmed by 5 bases and the J gene end by 9 bases; junction bases not matched to a gene: 15. CDR3 loop: CAWESLREERSEQFF. The DNA for the CDR3 is TGTGCCTGGGAGTCTCTGCGGGAGGAAAGGAGTGAGCAGTTCTTC.

J is TRBJ1-1 and V is TRBV11-3; 9 positions agree with TRBD1. The V and J ends lost 5 bases and 5 bases, in that order; junction bases with no gene match: 6. The CDR3 consists of 14 residues. From germline, CDR1 is SGHNT and CDR2 YENEEA. This chain's CDR3 is CASSPGTGITEAFF. The CDR3 DNA follows: TGTGCCAGCAGCCCCGGGACAGGGATAACTGAAGCTTTCTTT. The full variable domain, rest sourced from reference TRBV11-3 and TRBJ1-1, is EAGVVQSPRYKIIEKKQPVAFWCNPISGHNTLYWYLQNLGQGPELLIRYENEEAVDDSQLPKDRFSAERLKGVDSTLKIQPAELGDSAVYLCASSPGTGITEAFFGQGTRLTVV.

V gene TRBV10-1 combines with J gene TRBJ2-1; the match to TRBD2 covers 8 bases. Germline V gives CDR1 WNHNN, CDR2 SYGVQD (reference sequence). The CDR3 runs to 14 residues. V gave up 4 bases and J gave up 2 bases; unmatched junction bases: 1. The CDR3 DNA follows: TGCGCCAGCAGTGCTAGCGGGCCCTACAATGAGCAGTTCTTC. The encoded protein is CASSASGPYNEQFF.

This clone has more than one count but fewer than ten. The chain is built from TRBV6-1 and TRBJ2-2; D uncertain. CDR1 is MNHNS, CDR2 SASEGT, per germline. V lost 2 bases and J lost 4, with 5 bases in between. This CDR3 has 13 amino acids. The DNA of the CDR3 is TGTGCCAGCAGTGAATTTAGCACCGGGGAGCTGTTTTTT. This gives the protein CASSEFSTGELFF.

The V gene is TRBV9, the J gene TRBJ1-2; possibly TRBD1 for D (5 bases). The CDR3 totals 15 residues. V was shortened by 0 bases and J by 1 base, with 10 bases between the two germline ends. The germline V gene has CDR1 SGDLS and CDR2 YYNGEE. The CDR3, as DNA: TGTGCCAGCAGCGTAGACTTAGACAGTAACTATGGCTACACCTTC. Amino acid sequence: CASSVDLDSNYGYTF.

In its sample, this clone was seen once. This sequence joins TRBV6-1 and TRBJ2-7, with TRBD1 as a possible D gene (6 bases). Germline lookup yields CDR1 MNHNS and CDR2 SASEGT. The germline V and J ends were trimmed by 0 bases and 0 bases, with 21 bases remaining between them. The CDR3 runs to 19 residues. In DNA form, the CDR3 reads TGTGCCAGCAGTGAAGCGCTTCCTATGGACAGTCTCAGCTCCTACGAGCAGTACTTC. The encoded protein is CASSEALPMDSLSSYEQYF.

The gene calls are TRBV19 and TRBJ1-2; D possibly corresponds to TRBD1 (5 bases). Germline V gene data show CDR1 as LNHDA and CDR2 as SQIVND (reference sequence). The CDR3 is made up of 13 amino acids. Trimming removed 10 bases from V and 7 bases from J, with 19 bases in between. The CDR3 loop is CATPGGQGSGYTF. For the CDR3, the DNA is TGTGCCACCCCCGGAGGGCAGGGCTCTGGCTACACCTTC.

The chain carries TRBV2 and TRBJ1-5; 7 bases map to TRBD1. Looked up from germline, CDR1 is SNHLY and CDR2 is FYNNEI. J was trimmed by 3 bases and V by 7 bases; bases with no gene match: 12. The CDR3 has 16 residues. CDR3 sequence: CASNAGTADYNQPQHF. The CDR3, as DNA: TGTGCCAGCAATGCCGGGACAGCCGATTACAATCAGCCCCAGCATTTT.

This rearrangement joins TRBV9 to TRBJ1-2; 11 positions match TRBD1. V shed 4 bases, J shed 7 bases, and the junction held 9 bases outside the gene matches. Germline lookup yields CDR1 SGDLS and CDR2 YYNGEE. The CDR3 is 15 residues long. The CDR3 loop is CASSSRTGGGRGYTF. The DNA of the CDR3 is TGTGCCAGCAGCTCCCGGACAGGGGGCGGACGTGGCTACACCTTC.

CDR3 loop: CASRATDFNYGYTF. For the CDR3, the DNA is TGTGCCAGCAGGGCGACAGACTTTAACTATGGCTACACCTTC. The rearrangement links TRBV28 to TRBJ1-2, with D tentatively TRBD1 (5 bases). From germline, CDR1 is MDHEN and CDR2 SYDVKM. V shed 6 bases and J shed 1 base, with 12 bases lying between them. The CDR3 sequence is 14 residues long.

With respect to this clone: Within the sample, other DNA sequences also encode this same CDR3. The rearrangement uses TRBV5-1 and TRBJ1-2; D is uncertain. Trimming pared 3 bases from V and 6 bases from J, leaving 9 bases between. CDR1 is SGHRS, CDR2 YFSETQ, per germline. This CDR3 region has 12 residues. CDR3 DNA: TGCGCCAGCAGCTCGGGGATTGATGGCTACACCTTC. Amino acids: CASSSGIDGYTF.

The chain is built from TRBV12-3 or TRBV12-4 and TRBJ2-1; a weak D match, TRBD2 (5 bases). Trimming shortened V by 5 bases and J by 9 bases, and 14 bases separated the two germline ends. The CDR3 sequence is 13 residues long. CDR3 protein: CASSPGIAGEQFF. CDR3 in DNA: TGTGCCAGCAGTCCCGGGATAGCTGGTGAGCAGTTCTTC.

The chain carries TRBV5-1 and TRBJ2-1; 11 bases align to TRBD1. CDR3 length: 15 residues. Germline V CDR1 and CDR2: SGHRS, YFSETQ. V lost 4 bases to trimming and J lost 4 bases; unmatched junction nucleotides: 4. CDR3 DNA sequence: TGCGCCAGCAGCAAAGGGACAGGGGGATACAATGAGCAGTTCTTC. It yields the protein CASSKGTGGYNEQFF.

The chain has TRBV3-1 (or the pseudogene TRBV3-2) and TRBJ2-5, with 10 bases identical to TRBD2. Per germline, CDR1 LGHDT and CDR2 YNNKEL (reference sequence). The CDR3 is 15 residues long. V lost 4 bases and J lost 3; bases outside the gene matches: 5. The CDR3 nucleotides are TGTGCCAGCAGCCTCTGGACTAGCGGAAAAGAGACCCAGTACTTC. Amino acid sequence: CASSLWTSGKETQYF.

This chain connects TRBV4-1 to TRBJ1-4; 11 positions agree with TRBD1. Germline V CDR1 and CDR2: MGHRA, YSYEKL. The V and J ends lost 0 bases and 8 bases, in that order; junction bases with no gene match: 5. The CDR3 consists of 16 residues. CDR3 protein: CASSQDRGQGVEKLFF. The CDR3 DNA is TGCGCCAGCAGCCAAGATAGGGGACAGGGGGTGGAAAAACTGTTTTTT.

V gene TRBV6-6 combines with J gene TRBJ2-1; TRBD1 aligns across 7 bases. Losses at the gene ends were 3 bases for V and 5 bases for J; bases not matched to a gene: 7. The CDR3 contains 15 residues. CDR1 MNHNY and CDR2 SVGAGI come from the germline V gene (reference sequence). The CDR3 protein is CASSYPRGQDNEQFF. Written as DNA, the CDR3 is TGTGCCAGCAGTTATCCGAGGGGGCAAGACAATGAGCAGTTCTTC.

J is TRBJ1-2 and V is TRBV6-5, with 8 bases lining up with TRBD1. Losses at the gene ends were 5 bases for V and 2 bases for J; bases not matched to a gene: 7. The CDR3 covers 15 residues. The germline V gene encodes CDR1 MNHEY and CDR2 SVGAGI. CDR3 in DNA: TGTGCCAGCAGTCGTCGACAGGGGAGGAACTATGGCTACACCTTC. It is translated as CASSRRQGRNYGYTF.

The chain uses TRBV5-1 and TRBJ2-1; the match to TRBD1 covers 7 bases. The V and J ends lost 1 base and 5 bases, in that order; junction bases with no gene match: 6. Germline V gives CDR1 SGHRS, CDR2 YFSETQ. The length of the CDR3 is 15 residues. CDR3: CASSLTGTVNNEQFF. CDR3 DNA: TGCGCCAGCAGCTTGACCGGGACAGTTAACAATGAGCAGTTCTTC.

The gene calls are TRBV19 and TRBJ2-5, with no clear D. This CDR3 spans 12 amino acids. Germline CDR1 reads LNHDA; CDR2 reads SQIVND (reference sequence). V dropped 7 bases and J dropped 2 bases, with 8 bases sitting between them. In DNA form, the CDR3 reads TGTGCCAGTATGAGTAGTCAAGAGACCCAGTACTTC. Its protein product is CASMSSQETQYF.

This rearrangement joins TRBV4-1 to TRBJ2-3; 9 bases align to TRBD2. Trimming removed 1 base from V and 2 bases from J; junction bases left unmatched: 10. CDR1 and CDR2 (germline): MGHRA, YSYEKL. The CDR3 is 18 residues long. CDR3 region: CASSQGNPGLASTDTQYF. The DNA for the CDR3 is TGCGCCAGCAGCCAAGGAAACCCGGGACTAGCATCCACAGATACGCAGTATTTT.